This T cell receptor beta chain was retrieved from a study of blood T cell repertoires in COVID-19. The repertoire was sequenced with immunoSEQ multiplex PCR; TCRdb's copy has only in-frame clones and lacks some. The table lists some 89,000 clones, about three quarters of them singletons. V was clipped by 6 bases and J by 6 bases; unmatched bases: 5. The CDR3 spans 14 residues. Germline CDR1 MNHEY, CDR2 SMNVEV (reference sequence). This clone was observed a few times. The gene calls are TRBV27 and TRBJ2-3, with 11 bases identical to TRBD2. The sequence was collected from a man in his 70s with acute or convalescent COVID-19. Sequences were obtained from peripheral blood. Here the CDR3 reads CASRLAGVVDTQYF. The CDR3 region has the DNA TGTGCCAGCAGACTAGCGGGAGTGGTGGATACGCAGTATTTT.